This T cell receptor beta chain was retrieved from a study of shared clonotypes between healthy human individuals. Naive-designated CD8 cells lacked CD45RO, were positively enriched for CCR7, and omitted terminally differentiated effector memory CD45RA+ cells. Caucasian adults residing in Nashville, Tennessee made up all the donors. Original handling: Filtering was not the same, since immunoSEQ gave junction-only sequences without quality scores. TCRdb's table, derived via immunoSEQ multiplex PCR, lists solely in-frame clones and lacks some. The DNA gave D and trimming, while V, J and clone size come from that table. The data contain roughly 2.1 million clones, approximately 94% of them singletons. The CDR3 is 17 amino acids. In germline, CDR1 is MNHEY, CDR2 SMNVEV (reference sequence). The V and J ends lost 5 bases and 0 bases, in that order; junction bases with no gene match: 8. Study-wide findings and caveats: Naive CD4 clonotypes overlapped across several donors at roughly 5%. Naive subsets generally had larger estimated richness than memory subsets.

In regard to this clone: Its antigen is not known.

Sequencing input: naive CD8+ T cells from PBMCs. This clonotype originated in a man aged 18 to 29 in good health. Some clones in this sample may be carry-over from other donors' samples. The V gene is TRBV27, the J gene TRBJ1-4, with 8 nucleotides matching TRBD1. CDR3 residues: CASSPWDRPSTNEKLFF. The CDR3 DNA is TGTGCCAGCAGTCCCTGGGACAGGCCTTCAACTAATGAAAAACTGTTTTTT.